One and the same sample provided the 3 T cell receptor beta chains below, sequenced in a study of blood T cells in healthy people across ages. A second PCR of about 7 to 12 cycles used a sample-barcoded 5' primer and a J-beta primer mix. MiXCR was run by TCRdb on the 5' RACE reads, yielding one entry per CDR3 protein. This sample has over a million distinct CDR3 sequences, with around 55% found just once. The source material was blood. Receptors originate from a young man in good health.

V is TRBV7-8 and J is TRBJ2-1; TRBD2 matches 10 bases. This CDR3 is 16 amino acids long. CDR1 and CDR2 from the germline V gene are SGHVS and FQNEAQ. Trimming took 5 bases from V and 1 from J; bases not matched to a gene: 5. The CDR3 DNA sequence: TGTGCCAGCAGCCCCGGACTAGCGGAATCCTACAATGAGCAGTTCTTC. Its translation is CASSPGLAESYNEQFF.

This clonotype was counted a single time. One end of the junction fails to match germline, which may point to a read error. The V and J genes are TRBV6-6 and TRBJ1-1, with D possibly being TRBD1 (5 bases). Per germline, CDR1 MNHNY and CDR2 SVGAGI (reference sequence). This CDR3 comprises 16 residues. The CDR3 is CASSYSRAGLNTEAFF. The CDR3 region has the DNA TGTGCTAGCAGTTACTCGAGAGCAGGGCTGAACACTGAAGCTTTCTTT.

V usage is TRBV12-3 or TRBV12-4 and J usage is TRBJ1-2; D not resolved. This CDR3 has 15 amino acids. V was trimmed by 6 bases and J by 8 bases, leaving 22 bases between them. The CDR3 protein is CASRPTRAGFYGYTF. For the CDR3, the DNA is TGTGCCAGCAGGCCTACCCGAGCGGGGTTCTACGGCTACACCTTC.